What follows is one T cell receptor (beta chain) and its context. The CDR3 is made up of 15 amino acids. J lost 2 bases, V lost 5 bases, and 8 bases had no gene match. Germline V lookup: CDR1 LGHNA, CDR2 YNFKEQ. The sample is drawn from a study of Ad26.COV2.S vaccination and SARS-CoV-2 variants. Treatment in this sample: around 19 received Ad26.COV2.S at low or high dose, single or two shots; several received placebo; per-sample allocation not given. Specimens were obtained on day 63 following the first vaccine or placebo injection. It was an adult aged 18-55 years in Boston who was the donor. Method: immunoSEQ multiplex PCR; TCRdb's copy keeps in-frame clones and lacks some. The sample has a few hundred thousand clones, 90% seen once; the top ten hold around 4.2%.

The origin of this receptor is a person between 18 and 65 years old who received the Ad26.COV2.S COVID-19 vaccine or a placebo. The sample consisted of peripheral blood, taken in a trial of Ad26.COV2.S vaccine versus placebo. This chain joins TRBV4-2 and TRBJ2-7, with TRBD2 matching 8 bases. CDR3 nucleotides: TGTGCCAGCAGCGGGGGAGCGGGAGAGGCCTACGAGCAGTACTTC. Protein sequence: CASSGGAGEAYEQYF.